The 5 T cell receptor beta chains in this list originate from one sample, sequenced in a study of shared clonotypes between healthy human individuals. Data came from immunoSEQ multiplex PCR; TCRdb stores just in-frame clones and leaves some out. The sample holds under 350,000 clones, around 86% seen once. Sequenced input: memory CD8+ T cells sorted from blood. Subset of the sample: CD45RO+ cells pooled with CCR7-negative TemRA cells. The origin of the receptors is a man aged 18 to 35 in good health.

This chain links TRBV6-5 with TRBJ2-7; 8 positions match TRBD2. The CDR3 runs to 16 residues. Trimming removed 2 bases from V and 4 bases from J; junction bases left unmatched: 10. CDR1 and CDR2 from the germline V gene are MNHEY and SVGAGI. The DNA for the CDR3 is TGTGCCAGCAGTTACACACTAGCGGAGGTGGCATACGAGCAGTACTTC. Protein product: CASSYTLAEVAYEQYF.

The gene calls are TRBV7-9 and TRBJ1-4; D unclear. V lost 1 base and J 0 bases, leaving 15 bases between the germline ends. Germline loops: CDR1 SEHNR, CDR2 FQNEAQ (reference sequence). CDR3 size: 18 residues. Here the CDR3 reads CASSLVARAAATNEKLFF. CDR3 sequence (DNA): TGTGCCAGCAGCTTAGTGGCGAGGGCGGCCGCAACTAATGAAAAACTGTTTTTT. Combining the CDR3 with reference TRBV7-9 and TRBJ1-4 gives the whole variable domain DTGVSQNPRHKITKRGQNVTFRCDPISEHNRLYWYRQTLGQGPEFLTYFQNEAQLEKSRLLSDRFSAERPKGSFSTLEIQRTEQGDSAMYLCASSLVARAAATNEKLFFGSGTQLSVL.

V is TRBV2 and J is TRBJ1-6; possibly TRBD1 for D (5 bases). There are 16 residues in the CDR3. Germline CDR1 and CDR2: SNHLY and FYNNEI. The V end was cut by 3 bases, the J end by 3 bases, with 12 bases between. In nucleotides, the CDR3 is TGTGCCAGCAGTGAGGGGGTGGCTCGCTATAATTCACCCCTCCACTTT. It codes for CASSEGVARYNSPLHF.

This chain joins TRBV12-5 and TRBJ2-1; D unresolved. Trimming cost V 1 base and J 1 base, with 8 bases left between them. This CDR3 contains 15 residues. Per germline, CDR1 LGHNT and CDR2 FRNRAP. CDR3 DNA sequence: TGTGCTAGTGGTTTGGGCGGATTATCCTACAATGAGCAGTTCTTC. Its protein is CASGLGGLSYNEQFF.

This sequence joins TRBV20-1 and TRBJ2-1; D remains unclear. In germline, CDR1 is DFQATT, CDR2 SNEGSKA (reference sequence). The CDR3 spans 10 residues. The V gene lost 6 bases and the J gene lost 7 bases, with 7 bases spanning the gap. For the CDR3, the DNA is TGCAGTGCCACTTTGAATGAGCAGTTCTTC. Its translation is CSATLNEQFF.